This note documents a single TCR beta chain sequence. Its antigen remains unidentified. This sample is part of a study of T cell repertoires and leukemia-associated antigens. MiXCR was run by TCRdb on the 5' RACE reads, yielding one entry per CDR3 protein. This table has about 11,000 distinct CDR3 sequences, roughly two fifths appearing once. The V end was cut by 5 bases, the J end by 2 bases, with 13 bases between. Germline lookup yields CDR1 SGHVS and CDR2 FNYEAQ. The CDR3 totals 14 residues. General study results and limits: V, J, VDJ and CDR3 counts did not differ significantly among groups. No direct test of specificity or function was done for expanded clones.

Without fetal bovine serum, CD3+ T cells were rested overnight. The clonotype comes from a female donor in good health. The rearrangement joins TRBV7-6 to TRBJ2-7; D possibly corresponds to TRBD1 (6 bases). The sequenced sample consisted of CD3+ T cells sorted from blood and cultured. CDR3 coding DNA: TGTGCCAGCAGCGCCGGGACATCGACCTACGAGCAGTACTTC. Encoded protein: CASSAGTSTYEQYF.